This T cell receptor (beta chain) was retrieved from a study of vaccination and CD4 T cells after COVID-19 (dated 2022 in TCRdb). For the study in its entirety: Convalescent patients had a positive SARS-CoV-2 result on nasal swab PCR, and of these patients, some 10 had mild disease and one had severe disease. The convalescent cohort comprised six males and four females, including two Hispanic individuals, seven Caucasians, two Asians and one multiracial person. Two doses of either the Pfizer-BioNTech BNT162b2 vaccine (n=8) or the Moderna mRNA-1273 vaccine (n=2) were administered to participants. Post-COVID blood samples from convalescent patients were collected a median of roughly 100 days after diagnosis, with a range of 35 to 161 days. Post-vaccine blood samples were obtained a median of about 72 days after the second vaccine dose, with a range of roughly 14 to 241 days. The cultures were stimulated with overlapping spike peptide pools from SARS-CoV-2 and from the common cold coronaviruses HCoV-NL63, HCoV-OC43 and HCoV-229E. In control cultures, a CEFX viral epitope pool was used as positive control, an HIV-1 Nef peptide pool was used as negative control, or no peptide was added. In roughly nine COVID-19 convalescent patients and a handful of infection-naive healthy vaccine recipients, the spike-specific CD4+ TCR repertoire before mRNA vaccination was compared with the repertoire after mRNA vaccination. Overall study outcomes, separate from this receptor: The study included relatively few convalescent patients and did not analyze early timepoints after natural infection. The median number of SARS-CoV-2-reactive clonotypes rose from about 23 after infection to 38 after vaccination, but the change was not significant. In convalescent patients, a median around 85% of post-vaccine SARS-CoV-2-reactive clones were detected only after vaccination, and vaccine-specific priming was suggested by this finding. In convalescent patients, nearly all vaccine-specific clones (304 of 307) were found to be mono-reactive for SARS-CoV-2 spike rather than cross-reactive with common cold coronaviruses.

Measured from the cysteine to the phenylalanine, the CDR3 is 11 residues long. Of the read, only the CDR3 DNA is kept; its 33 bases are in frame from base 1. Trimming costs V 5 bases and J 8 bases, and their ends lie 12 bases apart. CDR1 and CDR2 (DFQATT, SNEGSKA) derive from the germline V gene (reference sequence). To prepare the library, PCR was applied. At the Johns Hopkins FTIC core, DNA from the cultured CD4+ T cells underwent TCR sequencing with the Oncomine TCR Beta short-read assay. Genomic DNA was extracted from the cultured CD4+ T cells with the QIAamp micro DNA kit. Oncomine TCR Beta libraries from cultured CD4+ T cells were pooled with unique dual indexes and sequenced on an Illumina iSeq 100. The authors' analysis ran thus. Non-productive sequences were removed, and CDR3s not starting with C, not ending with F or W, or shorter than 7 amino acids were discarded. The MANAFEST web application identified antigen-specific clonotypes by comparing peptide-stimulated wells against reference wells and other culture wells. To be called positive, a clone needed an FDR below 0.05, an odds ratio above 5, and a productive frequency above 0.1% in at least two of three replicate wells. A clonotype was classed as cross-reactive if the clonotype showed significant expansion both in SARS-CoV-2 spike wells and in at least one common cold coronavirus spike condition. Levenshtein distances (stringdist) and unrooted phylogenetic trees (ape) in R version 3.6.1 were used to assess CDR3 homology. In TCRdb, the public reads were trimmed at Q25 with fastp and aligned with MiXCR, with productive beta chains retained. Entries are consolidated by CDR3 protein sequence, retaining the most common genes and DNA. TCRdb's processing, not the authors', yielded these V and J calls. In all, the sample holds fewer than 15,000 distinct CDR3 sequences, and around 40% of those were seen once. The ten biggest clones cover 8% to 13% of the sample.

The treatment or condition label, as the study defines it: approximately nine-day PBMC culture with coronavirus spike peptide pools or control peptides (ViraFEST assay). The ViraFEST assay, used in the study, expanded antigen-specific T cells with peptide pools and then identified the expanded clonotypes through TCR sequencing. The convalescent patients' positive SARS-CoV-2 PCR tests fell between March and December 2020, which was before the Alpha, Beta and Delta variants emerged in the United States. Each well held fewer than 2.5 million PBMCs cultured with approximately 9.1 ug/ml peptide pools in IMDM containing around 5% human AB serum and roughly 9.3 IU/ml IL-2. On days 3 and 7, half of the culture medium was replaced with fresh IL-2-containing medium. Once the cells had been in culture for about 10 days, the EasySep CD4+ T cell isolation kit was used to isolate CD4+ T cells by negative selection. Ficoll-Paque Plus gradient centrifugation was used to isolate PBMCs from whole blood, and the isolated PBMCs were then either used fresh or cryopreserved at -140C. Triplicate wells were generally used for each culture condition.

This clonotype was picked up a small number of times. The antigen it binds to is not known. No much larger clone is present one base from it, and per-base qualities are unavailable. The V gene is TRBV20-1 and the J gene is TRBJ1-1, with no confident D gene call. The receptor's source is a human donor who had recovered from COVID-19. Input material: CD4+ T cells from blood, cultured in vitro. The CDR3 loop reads CSALPAIEAFF. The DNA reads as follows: TGCAGTGCTCTCCCGGCAATAGAAGCTTTCTTT.